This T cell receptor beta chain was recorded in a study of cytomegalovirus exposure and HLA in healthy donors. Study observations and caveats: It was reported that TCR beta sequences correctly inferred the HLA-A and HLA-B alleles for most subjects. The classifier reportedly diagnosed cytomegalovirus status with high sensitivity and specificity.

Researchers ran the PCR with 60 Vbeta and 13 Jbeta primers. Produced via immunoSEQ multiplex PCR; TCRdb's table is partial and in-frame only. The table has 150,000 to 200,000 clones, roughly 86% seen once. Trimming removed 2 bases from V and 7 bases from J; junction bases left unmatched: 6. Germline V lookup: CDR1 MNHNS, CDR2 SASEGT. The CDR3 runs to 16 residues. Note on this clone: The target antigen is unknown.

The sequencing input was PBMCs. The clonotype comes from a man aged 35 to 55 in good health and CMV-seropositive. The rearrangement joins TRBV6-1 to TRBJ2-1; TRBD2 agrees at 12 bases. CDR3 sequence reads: CASSERRLAGGNEQFF. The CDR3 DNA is TGTGCCAGCAGTGAACGGAGGCTAGCGGGAGGGAATGAGCAGTTCTTC.